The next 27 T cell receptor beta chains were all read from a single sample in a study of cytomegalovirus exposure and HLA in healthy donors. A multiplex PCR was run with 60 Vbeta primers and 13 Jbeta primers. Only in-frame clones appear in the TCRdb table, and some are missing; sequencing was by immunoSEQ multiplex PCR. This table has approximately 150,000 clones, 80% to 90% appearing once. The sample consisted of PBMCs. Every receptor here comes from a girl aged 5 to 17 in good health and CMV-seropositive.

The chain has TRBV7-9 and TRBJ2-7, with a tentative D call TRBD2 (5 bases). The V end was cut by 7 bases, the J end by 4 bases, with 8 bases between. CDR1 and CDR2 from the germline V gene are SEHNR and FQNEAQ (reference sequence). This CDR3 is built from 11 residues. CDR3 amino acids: CASTRGYEQYF. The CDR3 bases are TGTGCCAGCACCCGAGGGTACGAGCAGTACTTC. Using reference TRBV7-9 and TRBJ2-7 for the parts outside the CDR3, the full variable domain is DTGVSQNPRHKITKRGQNVTFRCDPISEHNRLYWYRQTLGQGPEFLTYFQNEAQLEKSRLLSDRFSAERPKGSFSTLEIQRTEQGDSAMYLCASTRGYEQYFGPGTRLTVT.

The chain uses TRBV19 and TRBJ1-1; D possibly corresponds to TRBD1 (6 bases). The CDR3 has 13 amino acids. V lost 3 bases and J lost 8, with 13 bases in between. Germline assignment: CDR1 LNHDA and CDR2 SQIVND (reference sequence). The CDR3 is CASSMGAVSEAFF. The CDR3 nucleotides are TGTGCCAGTAGTATGGGGGCGGTAAGCGAAGCTTTCTTT.

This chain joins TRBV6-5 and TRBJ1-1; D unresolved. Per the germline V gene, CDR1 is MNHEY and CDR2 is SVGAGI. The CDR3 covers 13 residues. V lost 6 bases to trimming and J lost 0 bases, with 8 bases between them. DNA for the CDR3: TGTGCCAGCAGGCACGAGGTGAACACTGAAGCTTTCTTT. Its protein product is CASRHEVNTEAFF.

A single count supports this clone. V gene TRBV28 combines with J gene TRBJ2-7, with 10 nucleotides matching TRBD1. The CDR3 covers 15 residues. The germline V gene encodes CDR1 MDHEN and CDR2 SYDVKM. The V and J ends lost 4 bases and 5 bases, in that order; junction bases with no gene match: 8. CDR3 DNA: TGTGCCAGCAGTTCCTGGGGGGACAGGGGCCACGAGCAGTACTTC. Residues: CASSSWGDRGHEQYF.

The CDR3 reads CASSGWTGGTDTQYF. CDR3 in DNA: TGTGCCAGCAGCGGATGGACAGGGGGCACAGATACGCAGTATTTT. V usage is TRBV6-1 and J usage is TRBJ2-3; 9 positions match TRBD1. The CDR3 extends over 15 amino acids. V dropped 6 bases and J dropped 1; count of bases not matched to a gene: 5. CDR1 is MNHNS, CDR2 SASEGT, per germline.

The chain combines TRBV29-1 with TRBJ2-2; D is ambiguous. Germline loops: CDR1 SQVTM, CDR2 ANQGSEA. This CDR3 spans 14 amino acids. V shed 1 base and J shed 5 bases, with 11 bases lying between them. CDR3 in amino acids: CSVEVGLVTGELFF. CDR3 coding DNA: TGCAGCGTTGAAGTCGGGTTGGTAACCGGGGAGCTGTTTTTT.

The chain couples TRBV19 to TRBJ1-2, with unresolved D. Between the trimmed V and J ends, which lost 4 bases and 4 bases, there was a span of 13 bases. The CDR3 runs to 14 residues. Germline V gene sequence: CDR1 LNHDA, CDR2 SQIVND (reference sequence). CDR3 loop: CASSRGPVPYGYTF. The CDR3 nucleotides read TGTGCCAGTAGTAGAGGTCCGGTGCCCTATGGCTACACCTTC. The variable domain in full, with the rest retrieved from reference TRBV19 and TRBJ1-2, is DGGITQSPKYLFRKEGQNVTLSCEQNLNHDAMYWYRQDPGQGLRLIYYSQIVNDFQKGDIAEGYSVSREKKESFPLTVTSAQKNPTAFYLCASSRGPVPYGYTFGSGTRLTVV.

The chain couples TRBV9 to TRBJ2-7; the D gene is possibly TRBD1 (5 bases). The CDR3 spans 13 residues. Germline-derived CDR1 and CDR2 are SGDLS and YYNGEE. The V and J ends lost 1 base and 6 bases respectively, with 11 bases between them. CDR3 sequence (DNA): TGTGCCAGCAGCGTACAGGGTTCGGGCGAGCAGTACTTC. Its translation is CASSVQGSGEQYF.

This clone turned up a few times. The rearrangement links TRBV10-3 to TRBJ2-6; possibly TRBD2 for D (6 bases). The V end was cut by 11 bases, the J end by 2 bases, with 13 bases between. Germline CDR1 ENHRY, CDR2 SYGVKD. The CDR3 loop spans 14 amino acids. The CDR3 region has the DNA TGTGCCCTCCGGGAGACGACTGGGGCCAACGTCCTGACTTTC. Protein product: CALRETTGANVLTF.

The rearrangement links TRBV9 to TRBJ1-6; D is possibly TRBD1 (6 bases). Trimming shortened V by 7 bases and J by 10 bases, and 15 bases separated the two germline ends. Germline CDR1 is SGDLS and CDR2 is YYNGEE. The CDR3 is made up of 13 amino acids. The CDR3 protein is CASSRGGGSPLHF. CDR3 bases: TGTGCCAGCTCAAGGGGGGGCGGCTCACCCCTCCACTTT.

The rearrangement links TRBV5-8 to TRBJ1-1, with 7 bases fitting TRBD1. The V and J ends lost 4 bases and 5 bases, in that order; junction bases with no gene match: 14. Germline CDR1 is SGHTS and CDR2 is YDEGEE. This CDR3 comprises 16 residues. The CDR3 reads CASSLIDRVVVTEAFF. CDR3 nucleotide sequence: TGTGCCAGCAGCCTCATTGACAGGGTGGTTGTTACTGAAGCTTTCTTT. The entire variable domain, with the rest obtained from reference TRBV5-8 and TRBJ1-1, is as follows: EAGVTQSPTHLIKTRGQQATLRCSPISGHTSVYWYQQALGLGLQFLLWYDEGEERNRGNFPPRFSGRQFPNYSSELNVNALELEDSALYLCASSLIDRVVVTEAFFGQGTRLTVV.

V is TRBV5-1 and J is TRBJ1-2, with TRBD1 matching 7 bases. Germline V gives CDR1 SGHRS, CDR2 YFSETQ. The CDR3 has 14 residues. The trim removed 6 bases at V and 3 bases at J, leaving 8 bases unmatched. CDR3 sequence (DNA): TGCGCCAGCAACCCGACAGGGAAAGACTATGGCTACACCTTC. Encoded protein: CASNPTGKDYGYTF.

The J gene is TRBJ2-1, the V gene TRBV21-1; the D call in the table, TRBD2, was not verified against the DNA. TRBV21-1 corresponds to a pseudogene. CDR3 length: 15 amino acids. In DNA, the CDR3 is TGTGCCAGCAGCAAAGACCGCGGGGGTGGGGATGAGCAGTTCTTC. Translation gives CASSKDRGGGDEQFF.

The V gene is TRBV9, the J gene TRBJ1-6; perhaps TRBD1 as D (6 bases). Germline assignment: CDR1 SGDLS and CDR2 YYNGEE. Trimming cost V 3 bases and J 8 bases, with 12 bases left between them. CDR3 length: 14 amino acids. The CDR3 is CASSDRSGDSPLHF. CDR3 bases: TGTGCCAGCAGCGACCGATCAGGGGATTCACCCCTCCACTTT.

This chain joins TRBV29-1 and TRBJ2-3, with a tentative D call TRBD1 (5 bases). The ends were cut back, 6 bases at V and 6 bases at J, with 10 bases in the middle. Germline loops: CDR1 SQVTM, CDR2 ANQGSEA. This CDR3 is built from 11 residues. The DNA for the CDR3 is TGCAGCGTATATTCAGGGGATACGCAGTATTTT. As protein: CSVYSGDTQYF.

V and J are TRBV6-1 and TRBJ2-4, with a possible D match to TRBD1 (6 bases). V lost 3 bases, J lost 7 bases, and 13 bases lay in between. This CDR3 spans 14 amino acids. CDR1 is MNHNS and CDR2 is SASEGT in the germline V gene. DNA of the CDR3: TGTGCCAGCAGTGATGGTACAGGGCCGAACATTCAGTACTTC. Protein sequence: CASSDGTGPNIQYF.

CDR3 in DNA: TGTGCCAGCAGTTACGAGGCAGGGGCTGGTGGTGGCTACACCTTC. The encoded protein is CASSYEAGAGGGYTF. The J gene is TRBJ1-2, the V gene TRBV6-6; D is perhaps TRBD1 (6 bases). This CDR3 region has 15 residues. Germline V gives CDR1 MNHNY, CDR2 SVGAGI (reference sequence). V gave up 2 bases and J gave up 7 bases, with 17 bases separating them.

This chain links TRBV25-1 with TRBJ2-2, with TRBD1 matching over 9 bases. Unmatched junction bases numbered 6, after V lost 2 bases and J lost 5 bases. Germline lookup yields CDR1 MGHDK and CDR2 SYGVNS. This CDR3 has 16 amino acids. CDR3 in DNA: TGTGCCAGCAGTGAAGCGGGACAGGGACGAACCGGGGAGCTGTTTTTT. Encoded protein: CASSEAGQGRTGELFF.

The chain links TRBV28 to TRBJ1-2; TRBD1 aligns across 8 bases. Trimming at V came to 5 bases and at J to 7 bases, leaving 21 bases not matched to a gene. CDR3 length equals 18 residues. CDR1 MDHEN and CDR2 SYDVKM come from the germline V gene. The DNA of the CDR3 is TGTGCCAGCAGTGCCGAATTCAGGGGGCTAGGTAATAGATCTGGCTACACCTTC. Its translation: CASSAEFRGLGNRSGYTF.

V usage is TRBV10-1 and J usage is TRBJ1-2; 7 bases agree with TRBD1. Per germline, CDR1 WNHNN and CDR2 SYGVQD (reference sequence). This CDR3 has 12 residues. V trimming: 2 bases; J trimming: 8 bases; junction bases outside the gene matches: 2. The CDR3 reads CASSEVRGGYTF. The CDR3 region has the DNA TGCGCCAGCAGTGAGGTCAGGGGGGGCTACACCTTC.

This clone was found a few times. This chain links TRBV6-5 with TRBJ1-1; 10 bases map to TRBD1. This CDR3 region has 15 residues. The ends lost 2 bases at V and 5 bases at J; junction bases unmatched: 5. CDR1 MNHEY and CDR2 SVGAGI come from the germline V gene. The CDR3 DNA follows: TGTGCCAGCAGTTACAGACAGGGGGCGGGAACTGAAGCTTTCTTT. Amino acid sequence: CASSYRQGAGTEAFF.

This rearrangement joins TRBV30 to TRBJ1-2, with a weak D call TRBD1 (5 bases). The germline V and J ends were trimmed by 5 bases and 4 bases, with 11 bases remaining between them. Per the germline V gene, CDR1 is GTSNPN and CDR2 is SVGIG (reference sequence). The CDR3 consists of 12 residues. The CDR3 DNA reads TGTGCCTGGGGGGCCCAATTCTATGGCTACACCTTC. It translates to CAWGAQFYGYTF. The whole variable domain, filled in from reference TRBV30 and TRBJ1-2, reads SQTIHQWPATLVQPVGSPLSLECTVEGTSNPNLYWYRQAAGRGLQLLFYSVGIGQISSEVPQNLSASRPQDRQFILSSKKLLLSDSGFYLCAWGAQFYGYTFGSGTRLTVV.

The CDR3 region is CASGVGGEQYF. DNA for the CDR3: TGTGCCAGTGGGGTCGGGGGCGAGCAGTACTTC. This chain uses TRBV19 with TRBJ2-7; TRBD2 is a possible D gene (6 bases). Germline CDR1 and CDR2: LNHDA and SQIVND (reference sequence). Trimming cost V 8 bases and J 6 bases, with 11 bases left between them. There are 11 residues in the CDR3.

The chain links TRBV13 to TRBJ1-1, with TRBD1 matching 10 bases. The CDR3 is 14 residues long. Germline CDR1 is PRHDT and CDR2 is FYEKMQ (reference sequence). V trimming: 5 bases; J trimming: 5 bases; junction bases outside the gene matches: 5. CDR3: CASSPWTGGTEAFF. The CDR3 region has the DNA TGTGCCAGCAGCCCTTGGACAGGGGGGACTGAAGCTTTCTTT. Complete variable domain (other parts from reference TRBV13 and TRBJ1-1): AAGVIQSPRHLIKEKRETATLKCYPIPRHDTVYWYQQGPGQDPQFLISFYEKMQSDKGSIPDRFSAQQFSDYHSELNMSSLELGDSALYFCASSPWTGGTEAFFGQGTRLTVV.

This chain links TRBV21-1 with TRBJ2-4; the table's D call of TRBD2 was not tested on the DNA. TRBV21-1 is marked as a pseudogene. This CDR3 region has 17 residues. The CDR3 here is CASSPRMGRGAKNIQYF. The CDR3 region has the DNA TGTGCCAGCAGCCCCAGGATGGGTCGGGGAGCCAAAAACATTCAGTACTTC.

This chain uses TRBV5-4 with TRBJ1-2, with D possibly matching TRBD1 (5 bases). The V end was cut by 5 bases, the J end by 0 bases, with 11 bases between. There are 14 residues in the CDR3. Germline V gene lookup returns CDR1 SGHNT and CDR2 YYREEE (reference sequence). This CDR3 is CASRLGGPNYGYTF. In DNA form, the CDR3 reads TGTGCCAGCAGACTCGGGGGTCCTAACTATGGCTACACCTTC.

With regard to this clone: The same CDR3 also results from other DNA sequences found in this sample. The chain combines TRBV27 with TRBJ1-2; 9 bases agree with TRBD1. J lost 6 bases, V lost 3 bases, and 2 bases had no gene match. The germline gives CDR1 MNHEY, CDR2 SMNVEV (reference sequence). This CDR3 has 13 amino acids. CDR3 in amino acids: CASSFGTGNGYTF. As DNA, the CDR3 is TGTGCCAGCAGTTTCGGGACAGGGAATGGCTACACCTTC.